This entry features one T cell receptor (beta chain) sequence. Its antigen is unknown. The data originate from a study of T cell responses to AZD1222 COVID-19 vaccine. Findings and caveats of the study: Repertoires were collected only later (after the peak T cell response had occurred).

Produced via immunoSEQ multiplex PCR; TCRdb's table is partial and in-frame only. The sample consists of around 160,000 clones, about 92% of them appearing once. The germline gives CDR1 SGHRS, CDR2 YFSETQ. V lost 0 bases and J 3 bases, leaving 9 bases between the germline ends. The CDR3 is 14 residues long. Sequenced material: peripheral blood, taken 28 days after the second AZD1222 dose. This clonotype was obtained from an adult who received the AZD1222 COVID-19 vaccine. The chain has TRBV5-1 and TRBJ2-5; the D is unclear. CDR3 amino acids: CASSLAREKETQYF. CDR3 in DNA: TGCGCCAGCAGCTTGGCTAGGGAAAAAGAGACCCAGTACTTC.